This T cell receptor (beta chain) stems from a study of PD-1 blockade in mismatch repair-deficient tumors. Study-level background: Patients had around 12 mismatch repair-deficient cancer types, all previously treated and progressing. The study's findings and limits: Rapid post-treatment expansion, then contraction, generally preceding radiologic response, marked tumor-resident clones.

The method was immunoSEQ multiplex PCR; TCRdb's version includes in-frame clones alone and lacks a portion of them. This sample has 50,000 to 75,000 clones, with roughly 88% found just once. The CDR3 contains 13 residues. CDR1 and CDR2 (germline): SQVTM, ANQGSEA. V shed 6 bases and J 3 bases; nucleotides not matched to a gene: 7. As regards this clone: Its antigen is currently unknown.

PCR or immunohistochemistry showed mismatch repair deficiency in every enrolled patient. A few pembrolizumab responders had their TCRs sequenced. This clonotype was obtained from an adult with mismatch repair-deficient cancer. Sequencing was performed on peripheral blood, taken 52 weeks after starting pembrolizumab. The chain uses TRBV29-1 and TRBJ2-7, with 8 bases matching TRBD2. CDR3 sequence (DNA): TGCAGCGTAGACGAGCGGGGGATCTACGAGCAGTACTTC. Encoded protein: CSVDERGIYEQYF.